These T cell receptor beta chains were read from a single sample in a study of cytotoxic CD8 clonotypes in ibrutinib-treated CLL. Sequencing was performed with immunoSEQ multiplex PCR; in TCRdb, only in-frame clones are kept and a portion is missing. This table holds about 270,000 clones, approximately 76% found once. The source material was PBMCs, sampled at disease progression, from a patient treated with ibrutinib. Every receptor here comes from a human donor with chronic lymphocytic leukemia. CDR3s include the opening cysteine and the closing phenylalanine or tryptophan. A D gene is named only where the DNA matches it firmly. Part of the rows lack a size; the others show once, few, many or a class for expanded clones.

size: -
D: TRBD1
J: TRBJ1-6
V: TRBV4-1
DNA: TGCGCCAGCAGCCAAGTGGGTCCGAGACAGGGTGGTTCACCCCTCCACTTT
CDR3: CASSQVGPRQGGSPLHF

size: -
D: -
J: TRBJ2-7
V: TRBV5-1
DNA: TGCGCCAGCAGCTTGTTGGCAGGGCACGAGCAGTACTTC
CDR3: CASSLLAGHEQYF

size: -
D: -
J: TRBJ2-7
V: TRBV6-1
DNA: TGTGCCAGCATGCGCCCAACCGAAACCTACGAGCAGTACTTC
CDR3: CASMRPTETYEQYF

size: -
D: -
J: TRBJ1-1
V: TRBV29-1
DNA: TGCAGCGTTGAAGATCAACGGGGCCGGGCTTTCTTT
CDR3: CSVEDQRGRAFF

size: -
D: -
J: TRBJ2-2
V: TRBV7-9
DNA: TGTGCCAGCAGCCATATAGCCATGGCCGGGGAGCTGTTTTTT
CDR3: CASSHIAMAGELFF

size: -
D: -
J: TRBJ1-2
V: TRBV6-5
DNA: TGTGCCAGCAGTCCGCAGGGCTTGGAAGGCTACACCTTC
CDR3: CASSPQGLEGYTF

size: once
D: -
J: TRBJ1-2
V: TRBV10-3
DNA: TGTGCCATCAGGGGAGGGGCTAACTATGGCTACACCTTC
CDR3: CAIRGGANYGYTF

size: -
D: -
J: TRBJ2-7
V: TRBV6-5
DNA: TGTGCCAGCAGTCCCGAAGGTTTTAGGGAGCAGTACTTC
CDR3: CASSPEGFREQYF

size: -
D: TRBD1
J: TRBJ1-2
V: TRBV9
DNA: TGTGCCAGCAGCGCGAACCGGGACAGGGGGTTTGATGGCTACACCTTC
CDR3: CASSANRDRGFDGYTF

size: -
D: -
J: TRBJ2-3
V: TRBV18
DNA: TGTGCCAGCTCTCCAAGAGGGGGGGTCCGGGTCACAGATACGCAGTATTTT
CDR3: CASSPRGGVRVTDTQYF

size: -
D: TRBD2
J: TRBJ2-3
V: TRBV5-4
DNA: TGTGCCAGCAGCTTGGGTAGCGGGGGGGCCGCTACGCAGTATTTT
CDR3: CASSLGSGGAATQYF

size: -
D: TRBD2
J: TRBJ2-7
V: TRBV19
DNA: TGTGCTAGTAGTATTCGGGGGACTAGCGGGAGCGTGACCTACGAGCAGTACTTC
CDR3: CASSIRGTSGSVTYEQYF

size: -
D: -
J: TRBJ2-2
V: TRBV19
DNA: TGTGCCAGTAGTATGAAGGTGGGTCTGAGGCAGTCCGGGGAGCTGTTTTTT
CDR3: CASSMKVGLRQSGELFF

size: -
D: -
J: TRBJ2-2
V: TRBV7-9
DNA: TGTGCCAGCAGCTTAGGACAAATTAACACCGGGGAGCTGTTTTTT
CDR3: CASSLGQINTGELFF

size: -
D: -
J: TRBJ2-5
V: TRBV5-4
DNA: TGTGCCAGCAGCTTGAAAGGGCCACAAGAGACCCAGTACTTC
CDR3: CASSLKGPQETQYF

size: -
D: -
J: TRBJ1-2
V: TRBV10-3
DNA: TGTGCCATCAGGAAGACACCGCGGGGCTACACCTTC
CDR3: CAIRKTPRGYTF

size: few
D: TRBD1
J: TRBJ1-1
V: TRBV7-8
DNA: TGTGCCAGCAGCTTAGGGGGGACAGCCGGCACTGAAGCTTTCTTT
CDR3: CASSLGGTAGTEAFF